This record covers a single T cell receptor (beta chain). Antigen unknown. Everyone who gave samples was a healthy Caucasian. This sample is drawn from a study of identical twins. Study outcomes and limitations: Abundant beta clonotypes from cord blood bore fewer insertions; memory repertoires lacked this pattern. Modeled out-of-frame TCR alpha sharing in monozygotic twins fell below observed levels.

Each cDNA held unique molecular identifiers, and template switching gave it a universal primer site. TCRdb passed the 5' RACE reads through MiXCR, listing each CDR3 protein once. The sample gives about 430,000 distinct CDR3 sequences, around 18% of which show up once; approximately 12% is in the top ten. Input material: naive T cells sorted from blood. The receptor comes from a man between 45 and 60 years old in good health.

The CDR3 DNA reads TGTGCCAGCAGCTTAGTGGGTGGGCGGGAGGATTACAATGAGCAGTTCTTC. This sequence encodes CASSLVGGREDYNEQFF. The rearrangement joins TRBV11-2 to TRBJ2-1, with 8 bases that match TRBD2. The CDR3 extends over 17 amino acids. CDR1 and CDR2 (germline): SGHAT, FQNNGV. V shed 1 base, J shed 4 bases, and the junction held 9 bases outside the gene matches.